The 30 T cell receptor beta chains below come from one sample, sequenced in a study of technical replicates of blood from several donors. Sequenced by immunoSEQ multiplex PCR; TCRdb stores in-frame clones only, minus some. The table shows about 83,000 clones, with over 90% occurring only once. Specimen: T cells isolated from PBMCs. These TCRs come from a human donor in good health.

As DNA, the CDR3 is TGTGCCTGGAGTGGTGGAGCTGGGGCCAACGTCCTGACTTTC. Residues: CAWSGGAGANVLTF. The J gene is TRBJ2-6, the V gene TRBV30, with unresolved D. Germline values: CDR1 GTSNPN, CDR2 SVGIG (reference sequence). Trimming shortened V by 1 base and J by 2 bases, and 6 bases separated the two germline ends. This CDR3 region has 14 residues.

This rearrangement joins TRBV6-1 to TRBJ1-2, with TRBD1 identical over 9 bases. V lost 4 bases to trimming and J lost 6 bases; unmatched junction nucleotides: 6. The germline V gene encodes CDR1 MNHNS and CDR2 SASEGT. The CDR3 is 14 residues long. This chain's CDR3 is CASSGMTGGNGYTF. The CDR3, as DNA: TGTGCCAGCAGTGGGATGACAGGGGGAAATGGCTACACCTTC.

The chain recombines TRBV5-4 with TRBJ2-2; 7 bases map to TRBD1. Per the germline V gene, CDR1 is SGHNT and CDR2 is YYREEE (reference sequence). The CDR3 is 16 amino acids. The V segment lost 3 bases and the J segment 1 base; nucleotides outside the gene matches: 6. The CDR3 spells CASSWGQYKNTGELFF. In nucleotides, the CDR3 is TGTGCCAGCAGCTGGGGACAGTACAAGAACACCGGGGAGCTGTTTTTT.

This clone has just a few counts. The sample carries other DNA sequences with the same CDR3. This chain links TRBV6-5 with TRBJ1-1; perhaps TRBD1 as D (6 bases). This CDR3 region has 13 residues. Germline values: CDR1 MNHEY, CDR2 SVGAGI. V lost 5 bases to trimming and J lost 1 base, with 8 bases between them. CDR3 nucleotide sequence: TGTGCCAGCAGTCTGGGACAGAACACTGAAGCTTTCTTT. Translated: CASSLGQNTEAFF.

The chain uses TRBV5-1 and TRBJ1-2; 8 bases map to TRBD1. The CDR3 is 14 amino acids. The germline V gene encodes CDR1 SGHRS and CDR2 YFSETQ. V was clipped by 4 bases and J by 1 base; unmatched bases: 3. The CDR3 sequence is CASSPGQGNYGYTF. CDR3 sequence (DNA): TGCGCCAGCAGCCCCGGACAGGGTAACTATGGCTACACCTTC.

This clone occurred once. The V call is TRBV5-4, the J call TRBJ2-5; D is unclear. Germline values: CDR1 SGHNT, CDR2 YYREEE (reference sequence). The CDR3 sequence is 13 residues long. Trimming shortened V by 1 base and J by 2 bases, and 6 bases separated the two germline ends. CDR3 bases: TGTGCCAGCAGCTTGCCTTTTCAAGAGACCCAGTACTTC. This translates into CASSLPFQETQYF.

The CDR3 bases are TGTGCCAGCGTACAACCGGGACAGGAGTACGCTGGCTACACCTTC. This encodes CASVQPGQEYAGYTF. The V and J genes are TRBV7-9 and TRBJ1-2; 8 positions agree with TRBD1. From germline, CDR1 is SEHNR and CDR2 FQNEAQ (reference sequence). After removal of 8 bases from V and 7 bases from J, the junction contained 15 bases not matched to a gene. The CDR3 sequence is 15 residues long.

The chain links TRBV10-1 to TRBJ1-6; D gene unclear. The CDR3 length is 14 residues. V was pared by 0 bases and J by 8 bases, with 8 bases between. Germline lookup yields CDR1 WNHNN and CDR2 SYGVQD (reference sequence). DNA of the CDR3: TGCGCCAGCAGTGAGTCGCTGGCCCATTCACCCCTCCACTTT. Its protein is CASSESLAHSPLHF.

The rearrangement uses TRBV10-2 and TRBJ1-2; a weak D match, TRBD1 (6 bases). The CDR3 is 14 residues long. Germline V gene data show CDR1 as WSHSY and CDR2 as SAAADI. V gave up 8 bases and J gave up 4 bases, with 17 bases separating them. CDR3 protein: CASGDGRGGYGYTF. In nucleotides, the CDR3 is TGCGCCAGCGGGGACGGCCGAGGGGGCTATGGCTACACCTTC.

The chain combines TRBV4-1 with TRBJ1-2; no clear D. CDR1 is MGHRA and CDR2 is YSYEKL in the germline V gene. There are 13 residues in the CDR3. V was shortened by 4 bases and J by 3 bases, with 9 bases between the two germline ends. In DNA, the CDR3 is TGCGCCAGCAGCCCCCACTTGGACTATGGCTACACCTTC. Translated: CASSPHLDYGYTF.

This chain links TRBV4-1 with TRBJ1-6; 8 nucleotides agree with TRBD1. Germline V gene data show CDR1 as MGHRA and CDR2 as YSYEKL. This CDR3 is built from 16 residues. J was trimmed by 6 bases and V by 3 bases; bases with no gene match: 7. CDR3 in DNA: TGCGCCAGCAGCCAGAAAATGACAGGGGTTAATTCACCCCTCCACTTT. Translated: CASSQKMTGVNSPLHF.

The chain couples TRBV30 to TRBJ2-3, with D possibly TRBD2 on 5 matching bases. Germline lookup yields CDR1 GTSNPN and CDR2 SVGIG (reference sequence). Trimming removed 2 bases at V and 6 bases at J, with 15 bases between. The CDR3 covers 14 residues. CDR3 DNA sequence: TGTGCCTGGAGTCGAGGGCAAGGAGGCGATACGCAGTATTTT. This translates into CAWSRGQGGDTQYF.

The rearrangement uses TRBV5-6 and TRBJ2-7; 10 bases align to TRBD2. CDR1 is SGHDT, CDR2 YYEEEE, per germline. The junction had 2 bases not matched to a gene; V was cut back by 0 bases and J by 2 bases. The CDR3 is 15 residues long. CDR3 amino acids: CASSLGSGGAYEQYF. DNA for the CDR3: TGTGCCAGCAGCTTGGGAAGCGGGGGGGCCTACGAGCAGTACTTC.

The V call is TRBV4-2, the J call TRBJ2-5; 7 nucleotides align to TRBD2. J was trimmed by 6 bases and V by 1 base; bases with no gene match: 5. Germline CDR1 and CDR2: LGHNA and YNFKEQ. The CDR3 totals 14 residues. CDR3 sequence (DNA): TGTGCCAGCAGCCAAGGGAGCGGGATACAGACCCAGTACTTC. This gives the protein CASSQGSGIQTQYF.

The chain couples TRBV5-1 to TRBJ2-7; TRBD1 might be the D (6 bases). CDR1 and CDR2 from the germline V gene are SGHRS and YFSETQ. Trimming removed 0 bases at V and 3 bases at J, with 10 bases between. The CDR3 is made up of 14 amino acids. The CDR3 nucleotides are TGCGCCAGCAGCTTGGACAGGGAAGGCTACGAGCAGTACTTC. Translation gives CASSLDREGYEQYF.

The chain combines TRBV10-3 with TRBJ2-3; unclear D gene. The CDR3 has 14 amino acids. Deletions cut 3 bases from V and 2 bases from J, with 9 bases between. Germline V gene lookup returns CDR1 ENHRY and CDR2 SYGVKD. Here the CDR3 reads CAISDGGLTDTQYF. CDR3 bases: TGTGCCATCAGTGATGGCGGCCTCACAGATACGCAGTATTTT.

The rearrangement uses TRBV7-9 and TRBJ2-7; 7 positions match TRBD1. Germline V gene sequence: CDR1 SEHNR, CDR2 FQNEAQ (reference sequence). This CDR3 has 16 residues. V trimming: 2 bases; J trimming: 6 bases; junction bases outside the gene matches: 13. The CDR3 loop reads CASSLHGQGELCEQYF. The CDR3 bases are TGTGCCAGCAGCTTACACGGGCAGGGGGAGCTGTGCGAGCAGTACTTC. Complete variable domain (other parts from reference TRBV7-9 and TRBJ2-7): DTGVSQNPRHKITKRGQNVTFRCDPISEHNRLYWYRQTLGQGPEFLTYFQNEAQLEKSRLLSDRFSAERPKGSFSTLEIQRTEQGDSAMYLCASSLHGQGELCEQYFGPGTRLTVT.

The chain joins TRBV4-1 to TRBJ2-4, with 10 bases that match TRBD2. Germline trimming cut 2 bases from V and 0 bases from J; bases unmatched to any gene: 10. Germline CDR1 reads MGHRA; CDR2 reads YSYEKL. The CDR3 is made up of 19 amino acids. CDR3 sequence (DNA): TGCGCCAGCAGCCAACTCCTAGCGGGGGTGACTCTAGCCAAAAACATTCAGTACTTC. It encodes CASSQLLAGVTLAKNIQYF.

This clone showed up just once. V is TRBV4-1 and J is TRBJ1-5; TRBD1 agrees at 9 bases. CDR1 and CDR2 (germline): MGHRA, YSYEKL. The CDR3 has 20 amino acids. Trimming took 1 base from V and 3 from J; bases not matched to a gene: 16. The CDR3 DNA reads TGCGCCAGCAGCCAAGTGGAATTTGGTTACAGGGGGCGCCTCAATCAGCCCCAGCATTTT. Residues: CASSQVEFGYRGRLNQPQHF.

This clone was counted once. V usage is TRBV30 and J usage is TRBJ2-7, with D possibly TRBD1 on 5 matching bases. V gave up 3 bases and J gave up 2 bases, with 11 bases separating them. The CDR3 sequence is 13 residues long. Germline CDR1 reads GTSNPN; CDR2 reads SVGIG (reference sequence). This CDR3 reads CAWSARQTYEQYF. CDR3 nucleotides: TGTGCCTGGAGCGCCCGACAGACCTACGAGCAGTACTTC.

CDR3 in amino acids: CASSSTGQGYNSPLHF. As DNA, the CDR3 is TGTGCCAGCAGTTCCACTGGACAGGGGTATAATTCACCCCTCCACTTT. The chain recombines TRBV28 with TRBJ1-6; 9 positions match TRBD1. Germline-derived CDR1 and CDR2 are MDHEN and SYDVKM. The CDR3 spans 16 residues. Trimming took 4 bases from V and 4 from J; bases not matched to a gene: 5.

The chain has TRBV4-2 and TRBJ2-1, with 7 bases identical to TRBD2. J lost 7 bases, V lost 4 bases, and 16 bases had no gene match. Per the germline V gene, CDR1 is LGHNA and CDR2 is YNFKEQ. The CDR3 consists of 17 residues. This chain's CDR3 is CASSPWTQAGNDNEQFF. The CDR3 DNA reads as TGTGCCAGCAGCCCCTGGACCCAAGCGGGGAACGATAATGAGCAGTTCTTC.

This chain links TRBV28 with TRBJ2-7, with D perhaps matching TRBD2 (5 bases). Germline V gene sequence: CDR1 MDHEN, CDR2 SYDVKM. Trimming took off 6 bases at V and 0 bases at J, with 18 bases between the two ends. The CDR3 contains 16 residues. CDR3 in DNA: TGTGCCAGCAGCCAACCCGTAGTTGGGAGCTCCTACGAGCAGTACTTC. Translating gives CASSQPVVGSSYEQYF.

The gene calls are TRBV18 and TRBJ1-5; D is unclear. The CDR3 has 15 amino acids. Germline V gene data show CDR1 as KGHSH and CDR2 as LQKENI. V lost 6 bases and J 0 bases, leaving 12 bases between the germline ends. CDR3 DNA sequence: TGTGCCAGCTCCCCGCTTGAGAGTAGCAATCAGCCCCAGCATTTT. It encodes CASSPLESSNQPQHF.

This chain links TRBV25-1 with TRBJ1-1; D gene unclear. The ends were cut back, 2 bases at V and 11 bases at J, with 21 bases in the middle. The CDR3 contains 15 residues. CDR1 and CDR2 (germline): MGHDK, SYGVNS. In DNA, the CDR3 is TGTGCCAGCAGTGAACCCGGGTCAAGCCTCTTGATGGCTTTCTTT. As protein: CASSEPGSSLLMAFF.

The chain has TRBV5-6 and TRBJ1-1, with TRBD1 as a possible D gene (5 bases). The ends were cut back, 4 bases at V and 4 bases at J, with 11 bases in the middle. The CDR3 contains 13 residues. Per the germline V gene, CDR1 is SGHDT and CDR2 is YYEEEE. CDR3 in DNA: TGTGCCAGCAGCCTTAGGGGTGGCACTGAAGCTTTCTTT. Translating it yields CASSLRGGTEAFF.

The genes are TRBV29-1 and TRBJ2-3; 10 positions match TRBD2. The germline CDR1 and CDR2 sequences are SQVTM and ANQGSEA. This CDR3 is 17 amino acids long. Unmatched junction bases numbered 12, after V lost 3 bases and J lost 3 bases. Here the CDR3 reads CSVEGAGGPFRTDTQYF. In DNA form, the CDR3 reads TGCAGCGTTGAGGGAGCGGGAGGGCCCTTTAGGACAGATACGCAGTATTTT.

The rearrangement joins TRBV5-1 to TRBJ2-7; tentatively, D is TRBD2 (5 bases). V shed 1 base and J shed 2 bases, with 13 bases lying between them. Germline CDR1 and CDR2: SGHRS and YFSETQ. CDR3 length equals 15 residues. Here the CDR3 DNA reads TGCGCCAGCAGCTTGCTGGCCGGTAGCGCCTACGAGCAGTACTTC. As protein: CASSLLAGSAYEQYF.

V usage is TRBV5-4 and J usage is TRBJ1-6; 8 nucleotides agree with TRBD1. Unmatched junction bases numbered 5, after V lost 3 bases and J lost 9 bases. Germline lookup yields CDR1 SGHNT and CDR2 YYREEE (reference sequence). The CDR3 is made up of 14 amino acids. The CDR3 DNA reads TGTGCCAGCAGCTCAGACAGGGGAGTTTCACCCCTCCACTTT. This translates into CASSSDRGVSPLHF.

J is TRBJ2-5 and V is TRBV5-1; no reliable D call. The CDR3 loop spans 16 amino acids. The V end was cut by 0 bases, the J end by 2 bases, with 14 bases between. Germline assignment: CDR1 SGHRS and CDR2 YFSETQ. This chain's CDR3 is CASSLGAQTKQETQYF. The CDR3 DNA reads TGCGCCAGCAGCTTGGGGGCGCAGACGAAACAAGAGACCCAGTACTTC.